This entry is about one TCR beta chain. Data came from immunoSEQ multiplex PCR; TCRdb stores just in-frame clones and leaves some out. Of about 45,000 clones in the sample, around 80% were seen once. This sample stems from a study of blood T cell repertoires in COVID-19. The length of the CDR3 is 13 residues. The germline gives CDR1 GTSNPN, CDR2 SVGIG (reference sequence). Trimming left V 2 bases short and J 2 bases short, with 9 bases between. The sequence was collected from a man aged 65 to 79 with acute or convalescent COVID-19. V is TRBV30 and J is TRBJ1-1; a weak D match, TRBD1 (6 bases). The sample taken for sequencing was peripheral blood. The CDR3 sequence is CAWSWTDNTEAFF. The CDR3, as DNA: TGTGCCTGGAGTTGGACAGACAACACTGAAGCTTTCTTT.